Listed below are T cell receptor beta chains from one sample, sequenced in a study of blood T cell repertoires in COVID-19. Measured with immunoSEQ multiplex PCR; TCRdb has only the in-frame clones, and not every one. The sample has 150,000 to 200,000 clones; about 85% are singletons. Sequencing was carried out using PBMCs or T cells enriched from blood (not recorded which). The source of these receptors is a woman aged 40 to 50 in a cohort exposed to, infected with or recovered from COVID-19 (not recorded which). The CDR3 runs from the conserved cysteine through the conserved F or W. D genes are given only for firm matches. Rows may omit the clone size; those that give it use once, few, many or a size class.

>NA|TRBV24-1|NA|TRBJ1-2
TGTGCCACCAGTGACTCCACGGACAGAGGTTATGGGGGCTACACCTTC
CATSDSTDRGYGGYTF
>NA|TRBV6-5|TRBD1|TRBJ2-7
TGTGCCAGCATTTCCAGACAGGGGCTAGTCTACGAGCAGTACTTC
CASISRQGLVYEQYF
>NA|TRBV5-1|NA|TRBJ1-1
TGCGCCAGCAGCGTGACAGGGAACACTGAAGCTTTCTTT
CASSVTGNTEAFF
>NA|TRBV9|NA|TRBJ2-5
TGTGCCAGCAGCTTCGAAGCCCGGGAACCCCAAGAGACCCAGTACTTC
CASSFEAREPQETQYF
>NA|TRBV5-6|NA|TRBJ1-2
TGTGCCAGCAGCCCCGATGGAGGGGACTATGGCTACACCTTC
CASSPDGGDYGYTF
>NA|TRBV13|NA|TRBJ1-2
TGTGCCAGTACGACAGCAGGCGGGAGGGCTAACTATGGCTACACCTTC
CASTTAGGRANYGYTF
>few|TRBV12-3/TRBV12-4|NA|TRBJ1-1
TGTGCCAGCAGTCCTAGCCCCTCGGTTGAAGCTTTCTTT
CASSPSPSVEAFF
>NA|TRBV6-1|NA|TRBJ2-7
TGTGCCAGCAGTGAATGGTCCGGTATTGCTAAGTACGAGCAGTACTTC
CASSEWSGIAKYEQYF
>NA|TRBV19|TRBD1|TRBJ2-7
TGTGCCAGTAGTATAGCGTGGACAGGGGCCTACGAGCAGTACTTC
CASSIAWTGAYEQYF
>NA|TRBV3-1/TRBV3-2|TRBD2|TRBJ2-1
TGTGCCAGCAGCGCATACCAACTAGCGGGGGGGCTGGCAAATGAGCAGTTCTTC
CASSAYQLAGGLANEQFF
>NA|TRBV7-9|TRBD1|TRBJ1-1
TGTGCCAGCAGCCCACAGGGGGCTGGAGTGGACACTGAAGCTTTCTTT
CASSPQGAGVDTEAFF
>NA|TRBV5-4|NA|TRBJ1-2
TGTGCCAGCAGCGGATGGACAGAGAACTATGGCTACACCTTC
CASSGWTENYGYTF
>NA|TRBV19|NA|TRBJ1-1
TGTGCCAGTAGTTTTACCTTGGGCGACGGTGAAGCTTTCTTT
CASSFTLGDGEAFF
>NA|TRBV2|NA|TRBJ2-7
TGTGCCAGCACCCCAGGGCCCTTTCCCTCCTACGAGCAGTACTTC
CASTPGPFPSYEQYF
>once|TRBV27|NA|TRBJ2-7
TGTGCCAGCAGTTTATCTTCTTCAGACTACGAGCAGTACTTC
CASSLSSSDYEQYF
>NA|TRBV2|NA|TRBJ2-1
TGTGCCAGCAGTGGTACGGGGTCCGCATGGGAGCAGTTCTTC
CASSGTGSAWEQFF
>NA|TRBV7-9|NA|TRBJ2-3
TGTGCCAGCAGCCCGTGGGCGGGGCGGGATACGCAGTATTTT
CASSPWAGRDTQYF
>NA|TRBV10-1|TRBD1|TRBJ2-4
TGCGCCAGCAGTACCGGACAGGGGGATTGGGACATTCAGTACTTC
CASSTGQGDWDIQYF
>NA|TRBV2|NA|TRBJ2-7
TGTGCCAGCCTGGGCAGGGTATCCTACGAGCAGTACTTC
CASLGRVSYEQYF
>NA|TRBV30|TRBD1|TRBJ1-6
TGTGCCTGGAGCGGATACGGGACAGGTCTGGATAATTCACCCCTCCACTTT
CAWSGYGTGLDNSPLHF
>once|TRBV7-9|TRBD1|TRBJ1-1
TGTGCCAGCACCGGGGACAGCGAAGCTTTCTTT
CASTGDSEAFF
>once|TRBV4-2|NA|TRBJ1-1
TGTGCCAGCAGCCAAGGTGACAACATGAACACTGAAGCTTTCTTT
CASSQGDNMNTEAFF
>once|TRBV25-1|TRBD1|TRBJ1-2
TGTGCCAGCAGTTCGGGAGGGGGCGGCTATGGCTACACCTTC
CASSSGGGGYGYTF
>NA|TRBV9|TRBD1|TRBJ1-3
TGTGCCAGCAGCGGGACAGGGACTGGAAACACCATATATTTT
CASSGTGTGNTIYF
>NA|TRBV11-2|NA|TRBJ2-7
TGTGCCAGCAGCCACCCAGGGGCGGGGGCTTCCTACGAGCAGTACTTC
CASSHPGAGASYEQYF
>NA|TRBV19|TRBD2|TRBJ2-7
TGTGCCAGTAGTATCCTCGGGGGGGAACACGAGCAGTACTTC
CASSILGGEHEQYF
>NA|TRBV24-1|NA|TRBJ2-2
TGTGCCACCAGCGCTGTTAAGACATTTAACACCGGGGAGCTGTTTTTT
CATSAVKTFNTGELFF
>NA|TRBV13|TRBD1|TRBJ1-1
TGTGCCAGCCGAGCCACCCCGGGACAGGGGATGTTAAACACTGAAGCTTTCTTT
CASRATPGQGMLNTEAFF
>NA|TRBV2|NA|TRBJ2-7
TGTGCCAGCAGTGAAGGGCTGCTTCAGCAGTACTTC
CASSEGLLQQYF
>NA|TRBV7-9|NA|TRBJ1-2
TGTGCCAGCAGCCCCACGTCGGGCTATGGCTACACCTTC
CASSPTSGYGYTF
>NA|TRBV19|NA|TRBJ2-2
TGTGCCAGTACAGGGTCCGGGGAGCTGTTTTTT
CASTGSGELFF
>NA|TRBV9|NA|TRBJ2-1
TGTGCCAGCACCCCCCGCAGCTCCTACAATGAGCAGTTCTTC
CASTPRSSYNEQFF
>medium-sized|TRBV5-1|NA|TRBJ2-7
TGCGCCAGCAGCCTGGGGAGGAGCGAGCAGTACTTC
CASSLGRSEQYF
>NA|TRBV2|TRBD1|TRBJ2-2
TGTGCCAGCAGTGAAGCTCCAGGACAGGGGAACACCGGGGAGCTGTTTTTT
CASSEAPGQGNTGELFF
>NA|TRBV29-1|TRBD1|TRBJ1-3
TGCAGCGTTGAAGAGGACAGGGTACCTGGAAACACCATATATTTT
CSVEEDRVPGNTIYF
>NA|TRBV11-3|TRBD2|TRBJ2-1
TGTGCCAGCACGGATAGCGGGAACTACAATGAGCAGTTCTTC
CASTDSGNYNEQFF
>NA|TRBV5-5|NA|TRBJ1-4
TGTGCCAGCAGCTTGAGCTGGGGGGGTACACTGTTTTTT
CASSLSWGGTLFF
>NA|TRBV12-3/TRBV12-4|NA|TRBJ2-1
TGTGCCAGCAGCGCCTCTAGATCCTCGGAGTTCTTC
CASSASRSSEFF
>once|TRBV5-5|TRBD2|TRBJ2-1
TGTGCCAGCAGCACGGGACTAGCGGGCGTTACCTACAATGAGCAGTTCTTC
CASSTGLAGVTYNEQFF
>NA|TRBV2|TRBD1|TRBJ1-2
TGTGCCAGCGGGGTGGGACAGGGGAGCCATGGCTACACCTTC
CASGVGQGSHGYTF
>NA|TRBV7-9|TRBD1|TRBJ1-1
TGTGCCAGCAGCAAAGGCCGGGACAGGGGAACTGAAGCTTTCTTT
CASSKGRDRGTEAFF
>NA|TRBV13|NA|TRBJ1-2
TGTGCCAGCAGCGCTCGACAGGTAATGAGGACTGGAGGCTACACCTTC
CASSARQVMRTGGYTF
>NA|TRBV5-6|TRBD2|TRBJ2-1
TGTGCCAGCAGCTTGGTTACGAGCGGGAGGGCCGATGAGCAGTTCTTC
CASSLVTSGRADEQFF
>NA|TRBV6-1|TRBD1|TRBJ1-5
TGTGCCAGCAGTGAGCTACAGGGGGCGGGAAATCAGCCCCAGCATTTT
CASSELQGAGNQPQHF
>once|TRBV4-2|NA|TRBJ2-3
TGTGCCAGCAGCCAAGAAAGGGGGGGGGCCCCCGATACGCAGTATTTT
CASSQERGGAPDTQYF
>NA|TRBV4-1|NA|TRBJ1-4
TGCGCCAGCAGCCAAGGAGGGGCGGGGAATGAAAAACTGTTTTTT
CASSQGGAGNEKLFF
>NA|TRBV29-1|TRBD2|TRBJ2-5
TGCAGCGTTGGACTAGCGGGAGAAGAGACCCAGTACTTC
CSVGLAGEETQYF
>NA|TRBV27|TRBD1|TRBJ2-7
TGTGCCAGCAGTCCACAGGGACAGGGGGCCTACGAGCAGTACTTC
CASSPQGQGAYEQYF
>NA|TRBV6-2/TRBV6-3|NA|TRBJ1-1
TGTGCCAGCAGTCCCAGGGACACTGAAGCTTTCTTT
CASSPRDTEAFF